This T cell receptor (beta chain) derives from a study of T cell responses to AZD1222 COVID-19 vaccine. Whole-study results and caveats: Only a handful of AZD1222 recipients tested seropositive at baseline. Increases in Spike-specific TCR breadth and depth were seen after two AZD1222 doses. Scientists sampled the repertoires only once the peak T cell response had passed.

Using immunoSEQ multiplex PCR, the repertoire was profiled, and TCRdb retains in-frame clones only, with some absent. The sample contains some 170,000 clones, about 88% of which appear only once. CDR3 length equals 12 residues. CDR1 is GTSNPN and CDR2 is SVGIG in the germline V gene (reference sequence). With 3 bases removed from V and 6 bases from J, the gap between germline ends came to 11 bases. A remark on this clone: Its antigen is unknown.

The receptor was derived from an adult in good health. This chain uses TRBV30 with TRBJ1-1; D is unresolved. Sequences were derived from peripheral blood, sampled on day 0 of AZD1222 vaccination. The CDR3 spells CAWRGGGSEAFF. The CDR3 coding sequence is TGTGCCTGGAGGGGTGGTGGCTCTGAAGCTTTCTTT.